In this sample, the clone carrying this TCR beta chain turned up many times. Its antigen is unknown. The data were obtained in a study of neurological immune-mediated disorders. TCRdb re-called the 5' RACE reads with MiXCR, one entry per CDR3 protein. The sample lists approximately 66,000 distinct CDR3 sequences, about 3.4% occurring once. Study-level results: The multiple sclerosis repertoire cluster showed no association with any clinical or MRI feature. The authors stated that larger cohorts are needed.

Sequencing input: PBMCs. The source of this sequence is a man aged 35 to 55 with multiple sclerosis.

CDR3 DNA: TGTGCCAGCAGTTCTGGCCGGCCCCAGCATTTT. Its translation: CASSSGRPQHF. This chain links TRBV12-3 or TRBV12-4 with TRBJ1-5; D is unresolved. The CDR3 covers 11 residues. Trimming shortened V by 4 bases and J by 9 bases, and 7 bases separated the two germline ends.